What follows are 25 T cell receptor beta chains derived from one specimen sequenced in a study of naive and memory T cell subsets. Overall study findings and caveats: A few larger clonotypes appeared in naive repertoires, especially CD8, possibly memory cells re-expressing CD45RA.

The beta constant-region primer was an equimolar mix of two oligonucleotides covering TRBC1 and TRBC2. The ligated cDNA underwent four PCR rounds using SP2 and nested alpha and beta constant-region primers. Each CDR3 protein gets one entry after TCRdb re-called the UMI-ligation and nested PCR reads with MiXCR. The sample shows 95,000 to 110,000 distinct CDR3 sequences, about 15% of them seen only once. Antigens for these TCRs are unknown. Material: naive CD8+ T cells from blood. The receptor set was obtained from a human donor in good health.

This clonotype was counted a few times. The gene calls are TRBV30 and TRBJ1-2, with TRBD1 matching over 7 bases. This CDR3 has 12 amino acids. Germline CDR1 reads GTSNPN; CDR2 reads SVGIG (reference sequence). Trimming at V came to 2 bases and at J to 4 bases, leaving 1 base not matched to a gene. For the CDR3, the DNA is TGTGCCTGGAGTCCAGGGGGCTATGGCTACACCTTC. It codes for CAWSPGGYGYTF.

This clonotype was observed at least ten times. This chain links TRBV7-9 with TRBJ2-1, with D possibly TRBD2 on 6 matching bases. V was pared by 5 bases and J by 5 bases, with 16 bases between. This CDR3 is 15 amino acids long. The germline CDR1 and CDR2 sequences are SEHNR and FQNEAQ (reference sequence). CDR3 coding DNA: TGTGCCAGCAGCCCGGGAACTAGCTTACACAATGAGCAGTTCTTC. It yields the protein CASSPGTSLHNEQFF.

The chain employs TRBV9 and TRBJ2-3; TRBD2 matches 11 bases. Unmatched junction bases numbered 7, after V lost 3 bases and J lost 4 bases. The CDR3 has 16 amino acids. The germline gives CDR1 SGDLS, CDR2 YYNGEE. The CDR3 sequence: CASSDQLAGAPDTQYF. CDR3 nucleotides: TGTGCCAGCAGCGACCAACTAGCGGGAGCCCCAGATACGCAGTATTTT.

The rearrangement uses TRBV12-3 or TRBV12-4 and TRBJ2-5, with TRBD2 matching over 9 bases. With 2 bases clipped from V and 5 bases from J, the junction kept 3 bases outside the gene matches. The CDR3 is 14 amino acids. The CDR3 DNA follows: TGTGCCAGCAGTTTATCGGCGGGGGGGGAGACCCAGTACTTC. This translates into CASSLSAGGETQYF.

The sample holds many counts of this clonotype. The chain carries TRBV27 and TRBJ2-3, with D maybe TRBD1 (6 bases). The CDR3 runs to 18 residues. The germline V gene has CDR1 MNHEY and CDR2 SMNVEV (reference sequence). V was shortened by 4 bases and J by 2 bases, with 22 bases between the two germline ends. CDR3 in DNA: TGTGCCAGCAGTTCACGATCAGGGGTTCGTTCGATCACAGATACGCAGTATTTT. This gives the protein CASSSRSGVRSITDTQYF.

In its sample, this clonotype was seen a few times. This sequence joins TRBV7-9 and TRBJ2-3, with D tentatively TRBD2 (6 bases). The germline V gene encodes CDR1 SEHNR and CDR2 FQNEAQ (reference sequence). This CDR3 has 13 residues. Deletions cut 4 bases from V and 6 bases from J, with 11 bases between. The CDR3 nucleotides are TGTGCCAGCAGCTCGACTAGTTCGGATACGCAGTATTTT. It yields the protein CASSSTSSDTQYF.

The gene calls are TRBV7-6 and TRBJ1-1, with D possibly matching TRBD1 (5 bases). In germline, CDR1 is SGHVS, CDR2 FNYEAQ. Trimming shortened V by 5 bases and J by 7 bases, and 14 bases separated the two germline ends. This CDR3 comprises 13 residues. The CDR3 nucleotides are TGTGCCAGCAGCCCCAGGGTCGTCGGTGAAGCTTTCTTT. As protein: CASSPRVVGEAFF.

The gene calls are TRBV4-1 and TRBJ2-3; D gene unclear. Trimming removed 1 base at V and 4 bases at J, with 15 bases between. Germline loops: CDR1 MGHRA, CDR2 YSYEKL. The CDR3 contains 16 residues. The CDR3 spells CASSQVGSVVSDTQYF. Here the CDR3 DNA reads TGCGCCAGCAGCCAAGTAGGAAGCGTAGTCTCAGATACGCAGTATTTT.

This clonotype was seen more than once but under ten times. The chain joins TRBV6-5 to TRBJ1-2, with D possibly being TRBD1 (6 bases). Germline values: CDR1 MNHEY, CDR2 SVGAGI. The length of the CDR3 is 12 residues. V lost 7 bases to trimming and J lost 4 bases, with 10 bases between them. Here the CDR3 reads CASTQGSYGYTF. As DNA, the CDR3 is TGTGCCAGCACTCAGGGGAGCTATGGCTACACCTTC.

The CDR3 nucleotides are TGTGCCAGCAGCCCCGGGGGCGTGGGGGGGCGTATCCCTGAAGCTTTCTTT. It is translated as CASSPGGVGGRIPEAFF. The J gene is TRBJ1-1, the V gene TRBV7-9; a weak D match, TRBD1 (6 bases). The CDR3 contains 17 residues. The germline CDR1 and CDR2 sequences are SEHNR and FQNEAQ (reference sequence). Between the trimmed V and J ends, which lost 5 bases and 6 bases, there was a span of 25 bases.

This clonotype was detected ten times or more. This sequence joins TRBV7-9 and TRBJ2-7; 7 bases align to TRBD1. The germline CDR1 and CDR2 sequences are SEHNR and FQNEAQ (reference sequence). V lost 5 bases to trimming and J lost 3 bases; unmatched junction nucleotides: 1. The CDR3 is made up of 12 amino acids. The CDR3 DNA reads as TGTGCCAGCAGCGGGGACAGCTACGAGCAGTACTTC. It translates to CASSGDSYEQYF. The full variable domain, rest sourced from reference TRBV7-9 and TRBJ2-7, is DTGVSQNPRHKITKRGQNVTFRCDPISEHNRLYWYRQTLGQGPEFLTYFQNEAQLEKSRLLSDRFSAERPKGSFSTLEIQRTEQGDSAMYLCASSGDSYEQYFGPGTRLTVT.

This chain joins TRBV6-2 or TRBV6-3 and TRBJ2-7; TRBD2 agrees at 11 bases. Unmatched junction bases numbered 2, after V lost 4 bases and J lost 6 bases. This CDR3 has 13 amino acids. Germline-derived CDR1 and CDR2 are MNHEY and SVGEGT. CDR3 sequence: CASSSTSGAEQYF. The CDR3 DNA reads TGTGCCAGCAGTTCGACTAGCGGGGCCGAGCAGTACTTC.

This clonotype was observed a few times. The V and J genes are TRBV11-1 and TRBJ2-3, with D maybe TRBD2 (7 bases). The germline gives CDR1 SGHAT, CDR2 FQDESV (reference sequence). The CDR3 consists of 13 residues. Trimming cost V 2 bases and J 11 bases, with 14 bases left between them. The CDR3 reads CASSLPGGREQYF. The CDR3 DNA follows: TGTGCCAGCAGCTTACCGGGGGGCAGGGAGCAGTATTTT.

This clonotype was seen many times. The V call is TRBV20-1, the J call TRBJ1-4; D is unclear. CDR1 is DFQATT and CDR2 is SNEGSKA in the germline V gene (reference sequence). The CDR3 is made up of 12 amino acids. V was trimmed by 7 bases and J by 4 bases, leaving 10 bases between them. CDR3 sequence (DNA): TGCAGTGGGTTAGAAGATAATGAAAAACTGTTTTTT. Translated, it gives CSGLEDNEKLFF.

The chain has TRBV19 and TRBJ1-1; TRBD1 matches at 7 bases. With V trimmed by 5 bases and J by 3 bases, 6 bases remained unmatched. Germline-derived CDR1 and CDR2 are LNHDA and SQIVND (reference sequence). This CDR3 region has 14 residues. For the CDR3, the DNA is TGTGCCAGTAGTTGGGGACAGAGGGACACTGAAGCTTTCTTT. The encoded protein is CASSWGQRDTEAFF.

This clonotype came up a few times. The CDR3 bases are TGTGCCAGCAGTTTGCGGGACAGGGGAAACGAGCAGTACTTC. This codes for CASSLRDRGNEQYF. This sequence joins TRBV27 and TRBJ2-7, with 10 bases that match TRBD1. CDR1 MNHEY and CDR2 SMNVEV come from the germline V gene (reference sequence). V dropped 3 bases and J dropped 5; count of bases not matched to a gene: 4. This CDR3 is 14 amino acids long.

The V call is TRBV12-3 or TRBV12-4, the J call TRBJ2-7, with 9 bases aligning to TRBD1. J lost 2 bases, V lost 7 bases, and 6 bases had no gene match. The CDR3 runs to 14 residues. Here the CDR3 DNA reads TGTGCCAGCACCAGGACAGGGGAAACCTACGAGCAGTACTTC. Translation: CASTRTGETYEQYF.

The rearrangement links TRBV29-1 to TRBJ2-7; 13 bases line up with TRBD2. The CDR3 covers 12 residues. Trimming at V came to 7 bases and at J to 5 bases, leaving 2 bases not matched to a gene. CDR1 and CDR2 (germline): SQVTM, ANQGSEA. CDR3 in amino acids: CSAGLAGDEQYF. Here the CDR3 DNA reads TGCAGCGCTGGACTAGCGGGAGACGAGCAGTACTTC.

This clonotype was found a few times. The rearrangement uses TRBV5-4 and TRBJ1-1; D gene uncertain. The CDR3 is 13 residues long. V lost 5 bases, J lost 1 base, and 9 bases lay in between. Germline V gene data show CDR1 as SGHNT and CDR2 as YYREEE (reference sequence). CDR3 in DNA: TGTGCCAGCAGGCCAGAACAGAACACTGAAGCTTTCTTT. As protein: CASRPEQNTEAFF.

A remark on this clonotype: One end of the junction does not line up with germline, which may come from a read error. The rearrangement joins TRBV7-2 to TRBJ2-7; D not resolved. The CDR3 is made up of 11 amino acids. Germline CDR1 and CDR2: SGHTA and FQGNSA. Here the CDR3 reads CASSLGGELYF. CDR3 sequence (DNA): TGTGCCAGCAGCTTAGGTGGCGAGCTGTACTTC.

The V and J genes are TRBV20-1 and TRBJ1-5, with 7 positions matching TRBD1. Germline CDR1 DFQATT, CDR2 SNEGSKA (reference sequence). Trimming removed 0 bases from V and 8 bases from J; junction bases left unmatched: 13. The CDR3 sequence is 16 residues long. This chain's CDR3 is CSARDSTKQGWEPQHF. The CDR3 DNA follows: TGCAGTGCTAGAGACTCAACGAAACAGGGGTGGGAGCCCCAGCATTTT.

This clonotype was seen at least ten times. The chain carries TRBV29-1 and TRBJ1-1; D remains unclear. This CDR3 has 12 residues. V lost 7 bases and J lost 1, with 10 bases in between. Germline V gene data show CDR1 as SQVTM and CDR2 as ANQGSEA. The CDR3 coding sequence is TGCAGCGCCACCAGACGGAACACTGAAGCTTTCTTT. Translating it yields CSATRRNTEAFF.

The rearrangement joins TRBV19 to TRBJ2-4; 7 nucleotides match TRBD1. V lost 8 bases, J lost 3 bases, and 7 bases stayed unmatched. The CDR3 spans 14 residues. Germline V gives CDR1 LNHDA, CDR2 SQIVND (reference sequence). CDR3 nucleotides: TGTGCCAGTCACAGGGGAGACCTCAAAAACATTCAGTACTTC. This sequence encodes CASHRGDLKNIQYF.

The chain carries TRBV7-2 and TRBJ2-1; the match to TRBD2 covers 9 bases. The CDR3 is 19 amino acids. Per germline, CDR1 SGHTA and CDR2 FQGNSA. Trimming at V came to 4 bases and at J to 2 bases, leaving 15 bases not matched to a gene. The CDR3 region is CASSSLLNPLAGAYNEQFF. For the CDR3, the DNA is TGTGCCAGCAGCTCCCTGTTAAATCCCTTAGCGGGAGCCTACAATGAGCAGTTCTTC.

This clonotype was seen a few times. This sequence joins TRBV1 and TRBJ1-4; TRBD1 is the table's D call, not checked against the DNA. TRBV1 is a documented pseudogene. This CDR3 contains 19 residues. The CDR3 DNA follows: TGCACCAGCAGCCAGGGTAATAGGTCCCAAAGAGCCGGGGATGAAAAACTGTTTTTT. This translates into CTSSQGNRSQRAGDEKLFF.